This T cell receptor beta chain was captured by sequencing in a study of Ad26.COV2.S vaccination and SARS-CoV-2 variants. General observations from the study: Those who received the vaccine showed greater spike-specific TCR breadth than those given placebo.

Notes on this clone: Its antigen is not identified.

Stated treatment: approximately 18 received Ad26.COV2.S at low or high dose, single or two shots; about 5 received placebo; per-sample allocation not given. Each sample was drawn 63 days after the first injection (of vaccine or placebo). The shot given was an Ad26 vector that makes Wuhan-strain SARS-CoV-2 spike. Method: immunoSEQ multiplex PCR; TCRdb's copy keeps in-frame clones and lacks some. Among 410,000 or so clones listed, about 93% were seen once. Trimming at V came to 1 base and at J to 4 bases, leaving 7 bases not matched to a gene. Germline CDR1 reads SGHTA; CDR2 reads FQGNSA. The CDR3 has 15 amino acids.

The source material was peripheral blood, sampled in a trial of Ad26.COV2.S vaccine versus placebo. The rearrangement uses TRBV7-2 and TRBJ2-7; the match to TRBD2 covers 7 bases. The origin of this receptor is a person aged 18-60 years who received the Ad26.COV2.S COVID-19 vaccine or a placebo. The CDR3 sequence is CASSLGPSGSYEQYF. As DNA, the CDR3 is TGTGCCAGCAGCTTAGGGCCTAGCGGTTCATACGAGCAGTACTTC.